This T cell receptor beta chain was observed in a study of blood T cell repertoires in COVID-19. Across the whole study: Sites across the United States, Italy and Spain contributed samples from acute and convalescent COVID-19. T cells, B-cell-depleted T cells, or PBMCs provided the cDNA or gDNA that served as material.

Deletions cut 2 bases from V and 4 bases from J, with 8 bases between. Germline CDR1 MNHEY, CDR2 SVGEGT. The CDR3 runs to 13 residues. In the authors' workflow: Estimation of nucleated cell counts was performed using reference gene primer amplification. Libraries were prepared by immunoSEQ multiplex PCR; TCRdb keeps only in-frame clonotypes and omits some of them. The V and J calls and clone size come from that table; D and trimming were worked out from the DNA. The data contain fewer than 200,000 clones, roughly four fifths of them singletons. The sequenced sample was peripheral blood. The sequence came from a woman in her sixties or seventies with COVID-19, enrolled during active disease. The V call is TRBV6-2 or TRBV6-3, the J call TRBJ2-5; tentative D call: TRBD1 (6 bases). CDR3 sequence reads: CASSYDRRETQYF. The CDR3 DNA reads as TGTGCCAGCAGTTACGACAGGCGAGAGACCCAGTACTTC.